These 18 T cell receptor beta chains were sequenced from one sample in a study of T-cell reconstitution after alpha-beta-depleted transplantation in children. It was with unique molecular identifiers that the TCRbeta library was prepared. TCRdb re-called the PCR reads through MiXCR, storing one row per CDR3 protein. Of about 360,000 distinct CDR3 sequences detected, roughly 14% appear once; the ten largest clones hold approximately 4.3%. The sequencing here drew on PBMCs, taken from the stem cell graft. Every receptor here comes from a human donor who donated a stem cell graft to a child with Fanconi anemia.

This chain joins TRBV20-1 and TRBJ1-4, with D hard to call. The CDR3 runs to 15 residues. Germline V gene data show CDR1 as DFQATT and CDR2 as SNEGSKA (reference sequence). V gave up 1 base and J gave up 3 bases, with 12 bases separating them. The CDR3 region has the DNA TGCAGTGCTAGAGGTCTCGGGAAACCTAATGAAAAACTGTTTTTT. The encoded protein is CSARGLGKPNEKLFF.

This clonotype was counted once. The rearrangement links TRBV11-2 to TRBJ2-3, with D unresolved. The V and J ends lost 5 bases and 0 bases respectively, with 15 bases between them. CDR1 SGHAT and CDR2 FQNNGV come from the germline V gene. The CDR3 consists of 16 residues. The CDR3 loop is CASSLPSVPSTDTQYF. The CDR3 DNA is TGTGCCAGCAGCCTCCCCTCTGTACCTAGCACAGATACGCAGTATTTT.

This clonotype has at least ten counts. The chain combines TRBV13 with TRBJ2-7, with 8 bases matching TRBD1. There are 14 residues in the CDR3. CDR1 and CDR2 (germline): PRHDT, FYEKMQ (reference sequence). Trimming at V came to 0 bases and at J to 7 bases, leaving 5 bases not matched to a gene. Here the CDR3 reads CASSLGGQGLEQYF. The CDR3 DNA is TGTGCCAGCAGCTTAGGAGGACAGGGCTTGGAGCAGTACTTC.

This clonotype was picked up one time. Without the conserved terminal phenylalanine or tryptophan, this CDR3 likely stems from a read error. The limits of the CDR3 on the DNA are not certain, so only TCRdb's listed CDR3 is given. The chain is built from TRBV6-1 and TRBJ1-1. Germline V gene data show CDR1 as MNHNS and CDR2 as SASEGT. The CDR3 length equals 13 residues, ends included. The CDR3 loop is CASSETDWALGEV.

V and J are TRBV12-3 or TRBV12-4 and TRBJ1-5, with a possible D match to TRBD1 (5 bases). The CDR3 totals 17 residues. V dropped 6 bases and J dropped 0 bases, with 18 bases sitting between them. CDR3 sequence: CASSSTRTFSSNQPQHF. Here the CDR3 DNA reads TGTGCCAGCAGCAGCACAAGGACATTTAGTAGCAATCAGCCCCAGCATTTT.

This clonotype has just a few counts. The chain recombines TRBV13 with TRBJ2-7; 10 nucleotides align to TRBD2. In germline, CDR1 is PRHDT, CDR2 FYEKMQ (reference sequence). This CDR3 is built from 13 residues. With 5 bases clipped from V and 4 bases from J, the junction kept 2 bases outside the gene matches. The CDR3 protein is CASSRSGGYEQYF. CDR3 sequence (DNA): TGTGCCAGCAGCCGTAGCGGGGGGTACGAGCAGTACTTC.

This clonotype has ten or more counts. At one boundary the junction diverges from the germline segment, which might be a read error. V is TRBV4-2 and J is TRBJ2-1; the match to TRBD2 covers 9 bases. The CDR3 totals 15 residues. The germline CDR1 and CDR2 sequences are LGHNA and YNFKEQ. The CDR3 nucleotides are TGTGCCAGCAGCCGAACGGTAGCGGGAGACAACGAGCAGTTCTTC. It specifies CASSRTVAGDNEQFF.

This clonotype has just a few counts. This chain's CDR3 is CASGSGYGYTF. DNA of the CDR3: TGTGCCAGCGGGTCTGGCTATGGCTACACCTTC. This rearrangement joins TRBV12-3 or TRBV12-4 to TRBJ1-2, with D hard to call. The CDR3 sequence is 11 residues long. Between the trimmed V and J ends, which lost 8 bases and 4 bases, there was a span of 8 bases.

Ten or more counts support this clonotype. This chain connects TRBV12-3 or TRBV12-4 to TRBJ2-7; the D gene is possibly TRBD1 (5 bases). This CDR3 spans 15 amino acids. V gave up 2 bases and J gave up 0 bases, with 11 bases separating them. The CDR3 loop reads CASSLQGLGSYEQYF. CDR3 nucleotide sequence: TGTGCCAGCAGTTTACAGGGATTAGGCTCCTACGAGCAGTACTTC.

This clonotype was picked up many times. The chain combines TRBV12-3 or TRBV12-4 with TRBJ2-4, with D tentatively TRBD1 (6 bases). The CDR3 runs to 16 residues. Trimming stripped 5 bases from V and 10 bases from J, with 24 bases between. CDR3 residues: CASSASLGQGTPIQYF. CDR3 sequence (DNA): TGTGCCAGCAGTGCCAGCCTTGGCCAGGGGACCCCAATTCAGTACTTC.

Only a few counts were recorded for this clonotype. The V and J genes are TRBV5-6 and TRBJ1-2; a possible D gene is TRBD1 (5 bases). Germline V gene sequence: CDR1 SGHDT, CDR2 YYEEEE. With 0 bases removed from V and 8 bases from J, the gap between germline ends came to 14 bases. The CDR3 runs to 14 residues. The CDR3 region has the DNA TGTGCCAGCAGCTTGGGGGACCAACGTGGAGGCTACACCTTC. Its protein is CASSLGDQRGGYTF.

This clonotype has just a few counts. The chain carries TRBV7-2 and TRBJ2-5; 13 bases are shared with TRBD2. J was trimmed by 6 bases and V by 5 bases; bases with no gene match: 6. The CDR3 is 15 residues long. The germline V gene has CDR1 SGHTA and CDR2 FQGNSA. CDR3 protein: CASSQLAGGLKTQYF. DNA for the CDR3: TGTGCCAGCAGCCAACTAGCGGGGGGGCTGAAGACCCAGTACTTC.

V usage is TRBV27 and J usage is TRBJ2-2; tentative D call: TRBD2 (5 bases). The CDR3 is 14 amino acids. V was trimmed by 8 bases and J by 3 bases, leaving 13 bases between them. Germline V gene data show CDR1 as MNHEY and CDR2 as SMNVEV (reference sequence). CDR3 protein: CASRGQVDTGELFF. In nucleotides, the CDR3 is TGTGCCAGCCGGGGTCAGGTAGACACCGGGGAGCTGTTTTTT.

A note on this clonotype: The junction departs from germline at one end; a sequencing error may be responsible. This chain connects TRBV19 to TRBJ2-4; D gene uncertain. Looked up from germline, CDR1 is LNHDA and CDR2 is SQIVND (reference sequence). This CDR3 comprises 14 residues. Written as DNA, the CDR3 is TGTGCCAGTAGTCAGAGACTGGTACAAAACATTGAGTACTTC. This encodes CASSQRLVQNIEYF.

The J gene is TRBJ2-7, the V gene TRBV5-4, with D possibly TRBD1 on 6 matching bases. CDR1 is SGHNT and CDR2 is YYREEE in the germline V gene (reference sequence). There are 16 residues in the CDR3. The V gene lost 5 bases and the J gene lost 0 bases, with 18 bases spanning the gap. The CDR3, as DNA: TGTGCCAGCAGTCAACCGGGACACGGGATCTCCTACGAGCAGTACGTC. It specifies CASSQPGHGISYEQYV.

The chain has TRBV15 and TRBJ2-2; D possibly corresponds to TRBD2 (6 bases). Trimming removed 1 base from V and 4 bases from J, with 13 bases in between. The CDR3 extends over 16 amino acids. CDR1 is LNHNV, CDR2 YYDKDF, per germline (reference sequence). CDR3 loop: CATSRVSGDRTGELFF. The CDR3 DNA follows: TGTGCCACCAGCAGAGTCTCGGGGGACCGCACCGGGGAGCTGTTTTTT.

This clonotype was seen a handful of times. The CDR3 nucleotides read TGTGCCAGCAGTGACGGACAGGCCTCGAACACCGGGGAGCTGTTTTTT. Amino acid sequence: CASSDGQASNTGELFF. The chain joins TRBV2 to TRBJ2-2; the match to TRBD1 covers 7 bases. Germline CDR1 and CDR2: SNHLY and FYNNEI. The length of the CDR3 is 16 residues. J lost 0 bases, V lost 3 bases, and 4 bases had no gene match.

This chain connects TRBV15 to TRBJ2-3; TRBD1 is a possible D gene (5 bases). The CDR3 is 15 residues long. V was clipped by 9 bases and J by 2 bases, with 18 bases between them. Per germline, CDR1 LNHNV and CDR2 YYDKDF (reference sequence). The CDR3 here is CATKSWGGSTDTQYF. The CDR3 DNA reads TGTGCCACGAAGAGTTGGGGCGGTTCCACAGATACGCAGTATTTT.